Sample share makes the clone carrying this T cell receptor (beta chain) medium-sized. Its antigen is unknown. Some clones are missing from TCRdb's copy, which holds only in-frame ones; the method was immunoSEQ multiplex PCR. Here the sample spans 30,000 to 40,000 clones, 82% being singletons. Relapse after autologous stem cell transplantation occurred in every patient, and brentuximab vedotin exposure varied. Classifying best responses yielded complete response, partial response or progressive disease. The data were taken from a study of PD-1 blockade in classical Hodgkin lymphoma. Study-level results: By C4D1, CD4+ diversity increased significantly, especially in complete responders. Newly diagnosed patients were reported to exhibit reduced baseline TCR diversity relative to healthy donors. Why repertoires differed is undefined; disease activity or prior therapy possibly contributed.

Germline V gives CDR1 SGHTA, CDR2 FQGTGA. CDR3 length: 14 amino acids. Trimming cost V 1 base and J 8 bases, with 12 bases left between them. The TCR sequence derives from a human donor with classical Hodgkin lymphoma. Specimen: peripheral blood mononuclear cells (PBMCs), collected at baseline. The chain uses TRBV7-3 and TRBJ2-1; no definite D call. The CDR3 loop is CASSLSFLSYEQFF. The CDR3 region has the DNA TGTGCCAGCAGCTTAAGTTTTCTTTCCTATGAGCAGTTCTTC.